The present T cell receptor (beta chain) was sequenced within a study of T cell clonality in common variable immunodeficiency. Study-wide results and limits: Shared TCRbeta clones were fewer between CVID subjects than controls. Reportedly, TCR beta sequences from common variable immunodeficiency showed fewer deletions and N-nucleotide insertions.

In its sample, this clone was seen many times. Its antigen is as yet unknown. The read falls 3 residues short of the CDR3 end, and the missing part is taken from the germline J gene. Clones were sequenced by immunoSEQ multiplex PCR, and TCRdb holds only the in-frame ones, with some missing. The sample was found to contain roughly 55,000 clones, and every one recurs. Both groups were predominantly of Caucasian heritage. Each donor provided roughly 4.5 to 8.5 ml of heparinized whole blood. The V and J ends lost 3 bases and 0 bases respectively, with 4 bases between them. Germline V lookup: CDR1 MRHNA, CDR2 SNTAGT. The CDR3 is made up of 13 amino acids.

The chain has TRBV6-4 and TRBJ2-3; no firm D call. The sequencing input was peripheral blood mononuclear cells. The sequence was obtained from a person aged 18-70 years in good health. The CDR3 sequence is CASSEGSTDTQYF. CDR3 DNA, as far as it was read: TGTGCCAGCAGTGAGGGCAGCACAGATACG.